The clone carrying this T cell receptor beta chain has just a few counts. Its antigen is not known. This record comes from a study of identical twins. Study-level findings and limits: Sharing of beta out-of-frame sequences by twins showed a weaker excess. Possibly, invariant MAIT and iNKT cells partly confounded zero-insertion analyses. In drawing conclusions, the study used cross-sectional statistical analysis and did not follow the same donors.

TCRdb itself ran the 5' RACE reads through MiXCR, one entry per CDR3 protein. The sample has under 900,000 distinct CDR3 sequences, 9% to 15% seen once; the top ten hold around 1.6%. Per germline, CDR1 MNHNS and CDR2 SASEGT. The CDR3 extends over 17 amino acids. Trimming cost V 4 bases and J 0 bases; bases outside gene matches: 7. The same specimen was also included in a second study, on yellow fever vaccine responses in identical twins. This second report adds: In identical twins, vaccine T cell responses appeared partly shared and partly individual.

This receptor was identified in a young woman in good health. The V and J genes are TRBV6-1 and TRBJ1-5; 9 bases align to TRBD1. Sequenced: PBMCs. In nucleotides, the CDR3 is TGTGCCAGCAGTGCGACAGGGGGAGAGTATAGCAATCAGCCCCAGCATTTT. Translating gives CASSATGGEYSNQPQHF.